There are many counts of the clone carrying this T cell receptor (beta chain). The antigen remains unidentified. This specimen belongs to a study of T-cell memory formation after mild COVID-19. Whole-study results and caveats: CD4+ bias marked clones expanding day 15 to 37, unlike balanced contracting clones.

The 5'RACE method, run with constant-segment primers, produced TCR alpha and TCR beta cDNA libraries (carrying sample barcodes and UMIs). TCRdb itself ran the 5' RACE reads through MiXCR, one entry per CDR3 protein. Found here are nearly 110,000 distinct CDR3 sequences, over 10% of them singletons; the top ten hold approximately 30%. CDR1 and CDR2 (germline): SEHNR, FQNEAQ (reference sequence). CDR3 length: 13 amino acids. With 0 bases removed from V and 7 bases from J, the gap between germline ends came to 7 bases. The receptor was derived from an adult woman who had mild COVID-19 (a few samples of this study predate the infection). Cell type and time point are not known. The V gene is TRBV7-9, the J gene TRBJ2-1; D remains ambiguous. The sequenced material came from PBMCs or a T cell subset sorted from them (not recorded which). CDR3 residues: CASSLAAQNEQFF. The DNA for the CDR3 is TGTGCCAGCAGCTTAGCAGCACAGAATGAGCAGTTCTTC.